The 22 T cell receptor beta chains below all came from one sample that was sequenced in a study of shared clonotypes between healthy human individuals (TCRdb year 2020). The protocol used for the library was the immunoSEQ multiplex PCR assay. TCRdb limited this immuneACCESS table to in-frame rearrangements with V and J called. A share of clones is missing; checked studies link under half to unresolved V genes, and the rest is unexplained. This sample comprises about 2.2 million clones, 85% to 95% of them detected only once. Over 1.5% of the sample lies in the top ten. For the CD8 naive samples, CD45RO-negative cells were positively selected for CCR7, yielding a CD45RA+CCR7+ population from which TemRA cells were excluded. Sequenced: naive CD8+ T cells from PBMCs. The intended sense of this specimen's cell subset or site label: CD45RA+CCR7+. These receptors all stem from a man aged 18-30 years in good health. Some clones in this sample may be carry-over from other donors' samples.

CDR3 sequence reads: CASRAEEQFF. The CDR3, as DNA: TGTGCCAGCAGAGCGGAAGAGCAGTTCTTC. The gene calls are TRBV2 and TRBJ2-1, with a tentative D call TRBD2 (5 bases). CDR1 is SNHLY and CDR2 is FYNNEI in the germline V gene. The CDR3 consists of 10 residues. V gave up 6 bases and J gave up 10 bases, with 7 bases separating them.

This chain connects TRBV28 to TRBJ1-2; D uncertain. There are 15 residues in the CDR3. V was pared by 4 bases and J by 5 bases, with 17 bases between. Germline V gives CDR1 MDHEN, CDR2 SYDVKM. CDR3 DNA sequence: TGTGCCAGCAGTTCCTCCTGGGCGGCAGCGTATGGCTACACCTTC. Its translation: CASSSSWAAAYGYTF.

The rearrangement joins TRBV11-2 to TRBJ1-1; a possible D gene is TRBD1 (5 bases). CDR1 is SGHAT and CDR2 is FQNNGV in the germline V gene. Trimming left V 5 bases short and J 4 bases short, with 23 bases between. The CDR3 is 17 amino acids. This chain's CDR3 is CASSDPDRGSRGTEAFF. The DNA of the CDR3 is TGTGCCAGCAGCGACCCCGATCGGGGCTCCCGGGGCACTGAAGCTTTCTTT. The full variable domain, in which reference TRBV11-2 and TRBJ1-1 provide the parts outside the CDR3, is EAGVAQSPRYKIIEKRQSVAFWCNPISGHATLYWYQQILGQGPKLLIQFQNNGVVDDSQLPKDRFSAERLKGVDSTLKIQPAKLEDSAVYLCASSDPDRGSRGTEAFFGQGTRLTVV.

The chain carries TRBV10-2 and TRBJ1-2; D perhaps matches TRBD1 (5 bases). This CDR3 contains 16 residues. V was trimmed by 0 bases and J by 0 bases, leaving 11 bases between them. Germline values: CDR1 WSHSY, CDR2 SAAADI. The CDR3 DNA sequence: TGCGCCAGCAGTGAGTCTTGGGGCGGCGCTAACTATGGCTACACCTTC. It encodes CASSESWGGANYGYTF.

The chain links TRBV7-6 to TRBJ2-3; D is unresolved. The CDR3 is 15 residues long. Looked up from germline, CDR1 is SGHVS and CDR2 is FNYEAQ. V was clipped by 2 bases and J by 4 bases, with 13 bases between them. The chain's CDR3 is CASSLNDPGPDTQYF. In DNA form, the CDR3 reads TGTGCCAGCAGCTTAAATGACCCAGGTCCAGATACGCAGTATTTT.

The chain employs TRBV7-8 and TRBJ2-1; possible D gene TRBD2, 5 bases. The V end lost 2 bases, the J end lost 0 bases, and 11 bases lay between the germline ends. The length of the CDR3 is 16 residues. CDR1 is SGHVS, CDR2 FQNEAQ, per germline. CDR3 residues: CASSLLSGGSYNEQFF. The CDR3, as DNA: TGTGCCAGCAGCTTACTCAGCGGTGGCTCCTACAATGAGCAGTTCTTC.

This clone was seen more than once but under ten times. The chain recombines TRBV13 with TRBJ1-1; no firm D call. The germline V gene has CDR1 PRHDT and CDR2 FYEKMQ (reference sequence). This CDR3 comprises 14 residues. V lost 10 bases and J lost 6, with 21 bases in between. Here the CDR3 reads CAIPRAGVRAEAFF. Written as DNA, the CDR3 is TGTGCCATCCCAAGGGCAGGAGTGAGGGCTGAAGCTTTCTTT.

Here the CDR3 DNA reads TGTGCCTGGAGTGTAAGGGGGCTAGCGGGCCACTCCTACAATGAGCAGTTCTTC. It is translated as CAWSVRGLAGHSYNEQFF. J is TRBJ2-1 and V is TRBV30, with D possibly being TRBD2 (8 bases). The length of the CDR3 is 18 residues. V lost 0 bases, J lost 0 bases, and 18 bases lay in between. Per germline, CDR1 GTSNPN and CDR2 SVGIG (reference sequence).

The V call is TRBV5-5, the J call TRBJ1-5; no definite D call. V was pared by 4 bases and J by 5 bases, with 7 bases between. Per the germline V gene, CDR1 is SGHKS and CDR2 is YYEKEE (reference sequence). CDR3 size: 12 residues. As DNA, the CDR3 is TGTGCCAGCAGCGCAGGAGATCAGCCCCAGCATTTT. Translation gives CASSAGDQPQHF.

The DNA for the CDR3 is TGTGCCAGCTCAGATGGGGGCGCCGGAAACATTCAGTACTTC. Residues: CASSDGGAGNIQYF. The gene calls are TRBV18 and TRBJ2-4; maybe TRBD1 (6 bases). CDR3 length: 14 residues. Per germline, CDR1 KGHSH and CDR2 LQKENI. The V end lost 5 bases, the J end lost 6 bases, and 14 bases lay between the germline ends.

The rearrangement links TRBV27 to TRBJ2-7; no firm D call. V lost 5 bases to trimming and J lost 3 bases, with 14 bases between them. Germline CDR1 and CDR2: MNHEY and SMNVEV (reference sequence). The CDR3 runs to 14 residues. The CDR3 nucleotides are TGTGCCAGCAGTCGCTCGGATTGGGGCTACGAGCAGTACTTC. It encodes CASSRSDWGYEQYF.

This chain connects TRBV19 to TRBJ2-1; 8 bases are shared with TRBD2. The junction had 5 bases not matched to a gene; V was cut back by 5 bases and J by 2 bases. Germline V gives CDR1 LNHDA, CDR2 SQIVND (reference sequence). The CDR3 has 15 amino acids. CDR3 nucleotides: TGTGCCAGTAGTCTCCGGGAGGGCCCCTACAATGAGCAGTTCTTC. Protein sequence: CASSLREGPYNEQFF. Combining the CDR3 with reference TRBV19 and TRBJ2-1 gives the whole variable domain DGGITQSPKYLFRKEGQNVTLSCEQNLNHDAMYWYRQDPGQGLRLIYYSQIVNDFQKGDIAEGYSVSREKKESFPLTVTSAQKNPTAFYLCASSLREGPYNEQFFGPGTRLTVL.

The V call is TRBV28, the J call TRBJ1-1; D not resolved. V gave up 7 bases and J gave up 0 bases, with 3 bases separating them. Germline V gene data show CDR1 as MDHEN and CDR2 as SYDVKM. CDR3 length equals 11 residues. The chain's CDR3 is CASNVNTEAFF. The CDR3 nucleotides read TGTGCCAGCAATGTGAACACTGAAGCTTTCTTT.

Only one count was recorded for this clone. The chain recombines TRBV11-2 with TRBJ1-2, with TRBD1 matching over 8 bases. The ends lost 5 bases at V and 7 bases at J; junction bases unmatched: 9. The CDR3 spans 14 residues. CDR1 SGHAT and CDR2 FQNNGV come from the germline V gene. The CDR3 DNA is TGTGCCAGCAGCCTCGGACAGGGACCCCTTGGCTACACCTTC. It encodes CASSLGQGPLGYTF.

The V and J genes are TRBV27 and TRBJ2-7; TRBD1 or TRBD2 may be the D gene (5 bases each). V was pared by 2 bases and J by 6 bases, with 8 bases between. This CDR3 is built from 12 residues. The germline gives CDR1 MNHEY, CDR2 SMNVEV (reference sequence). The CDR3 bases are TGTGCCAGCAGTTTACCGGGGACCGAGCAGTACTTC. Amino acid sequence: CASSLPGTEQYF.

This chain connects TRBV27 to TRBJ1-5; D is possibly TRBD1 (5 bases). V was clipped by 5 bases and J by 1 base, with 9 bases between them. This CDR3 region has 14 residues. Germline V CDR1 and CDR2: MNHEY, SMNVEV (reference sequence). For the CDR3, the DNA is TGTGCCAGCAGTCAGGGTAAAAGCAATCAGCCCCAGCATTTT. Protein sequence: CASSQGKSNQPQHF.

CDR3 bases: TGTGCCAGCAGCTACAAACCCTCAGACTACAATGAGCAGTTCTTC. Its protein product is CASSYKPSDYNEQFF. The V call is TRBV7-8, the J call TRBJ2-1; no firm D call. V was cut by 4 bases and J by 3 bases, with 13 bases left in between. The germline CDR1 and CDR2 sequences are SGHVS and FQNEAQ. The CDR3 is 15 amino acids.

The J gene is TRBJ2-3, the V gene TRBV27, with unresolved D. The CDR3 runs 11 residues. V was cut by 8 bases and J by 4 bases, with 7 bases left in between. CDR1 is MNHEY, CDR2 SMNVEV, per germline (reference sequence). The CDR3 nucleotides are TGTGCCAGCGGCGCCGCAGATACGCAGTATTTT. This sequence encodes CASGAADTQYF.

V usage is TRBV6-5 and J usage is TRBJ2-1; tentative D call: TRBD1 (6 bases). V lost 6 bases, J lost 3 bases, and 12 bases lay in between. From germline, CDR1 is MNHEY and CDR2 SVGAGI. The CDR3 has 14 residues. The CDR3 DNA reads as TGTGCCAGCAGCCACCGACAGGTCTACAATGAGCAGTTCTTC. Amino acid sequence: CASSHRQVYNEQFF.

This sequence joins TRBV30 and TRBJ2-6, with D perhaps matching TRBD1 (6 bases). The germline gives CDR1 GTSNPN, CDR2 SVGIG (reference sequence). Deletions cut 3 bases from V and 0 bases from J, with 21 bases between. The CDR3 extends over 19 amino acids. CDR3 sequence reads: CAWRSFVGRGSSGANVLTF. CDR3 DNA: TGTGCCTGGAGGTCCTTTGTCGGCAGGGGCAGCTCTGGGGCCAACGTCCTGACTTTC.

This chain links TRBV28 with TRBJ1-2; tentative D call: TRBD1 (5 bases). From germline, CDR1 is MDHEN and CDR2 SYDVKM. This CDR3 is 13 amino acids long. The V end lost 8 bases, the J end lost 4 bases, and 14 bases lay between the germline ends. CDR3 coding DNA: TGTGCCAGCTCTGGTCGGGGGGGCTATGGCTACACCTTC. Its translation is CASSGRGGYGYTF.

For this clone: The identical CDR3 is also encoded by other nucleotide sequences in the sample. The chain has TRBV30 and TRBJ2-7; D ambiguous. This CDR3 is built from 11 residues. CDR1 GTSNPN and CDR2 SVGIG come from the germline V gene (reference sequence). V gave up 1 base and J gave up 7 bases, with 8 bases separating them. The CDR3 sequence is CAWSGGLEQYF. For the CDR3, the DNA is TGTGCCTGGAGTGGTGGTCTTGAGCAGTACTTC.